This T cell receptor beta chain was recorded in a study of blood T cell repertoires in COVID-19. Study as a whole: The study drew acute and convalescent COVID-19 samples from the United States, Italy and Spain. In each case, the material was cDNA or gDNA derived from T cells, B-cell-depleted T cells, or PBMCs.

Assignments of participants to cohorts depended upon their own reported clinical history. Trimming shortened V by 1 base and J by 5 bases, and 11 bases separated the two germline ends. The germline V gene has CDR1 SEHNR and CDR2 FQNEAQ (reference sequence). The CDR3 is 15 residues long. The repertoire was sequenced with immunoSEQ multiplex PCR; TCRdb's copy has only in-frame clones and lacks some. The repertoire holds 300,000 to 350,000 clones, with 70% to 90% as singletons. This chain joins TRBV7-9 and TRBJ2-2; D possibly corresponds to TRBD1 (6 bases). This TCR derives from a man aged 25-45 years who had recovered from COVID-19. The sequencing sample was made of PBMCs or T cells enriched from blood (not recorded which). The CDR3 loop reads CASSLDAGATGELFF. The CDR3 DNA reads TGTGCCAGCAGCTTAGACGCAGGGGCAACCGGGGAGCTGTTTTTT. Combining the CDR3 with reference TRBV7-9 and TRBJ2-2 gives the whole variable domain DTGVSQNPRHKITKRGQNVTFRCDPISEHNRLYWYRQTLGQGPEFLTYFQNEAQLEKSRLLSDRFSAERPKGSFSTLEIQRTEQGDSAMYLCASSLDAGATGELFFGEGSRLTVL.